Sequencing of this T cell receptor beta chain was carried out in a study of cytomegalovirus exposure and HLA in healthy donors (dated by TCRdb to about 2017). Turning to the overall study: An earlier analysis of some 600 of the donors reported 276 Gb of sequence data and 90 million to 120 million unique TCR beta sequences obtained from about 170 million T cells. An early release covering around 630 HLA-typed donors comprised about 290 gigabases of sequencing data and around 85 million unique TCR sequences. Both class I and class II loci were covered by HLA typing, at four-digit resolution. Along with the approximately 700-subject first cohort, a separate validation cohort of over 90 different subjects was used. Roughly five DR-DQ haplotypes were treated as single units for association and clustering because of strong linkage in the cohort. The study profiled the T cell repertoires of hundreds of subjects by immunosequencing and related them to cytomegalovirus serostatus. In a later analysis, previously published TCR beta repertoires from 666 donors were re-analyzed and high-resolution HLA genotyping was added so that TCR occurrence patterns could be studied. An earlier analysis of approximately 640 of the donors applied high-throughput TCR beta sequencing to assess whether each TCR beta V gene segment acted as functional or pseudogenic. Typing coverage differed by locus: A, B, C, DRB1 and DQB1 were typed in about 629-640 donors, DQA1 in about 560, DPA1 in around 580, and DPB1 in 472. The study aimed to test whether cataloging public T cell receptors could reveal signatures of past pathogen exposure. All discovery cohort repertoires had been generated on a single sequencing platform. Across 398 genotyped donors of the cohort, an average of roughly 230,000 unique TCR beta nucleotide sequences per donor were sequenced, and about a sixth of those sequences were non-productive. Genome-wide SNP genotypes for about 65% of the 666 donors were used in a later genetic analysis, which treated that subset as a discovery cohort. The study combined high-throughput TCR immunosequencing, statistical association of individual TCRs with disease status, and machine learning to predict cytomegalovirus infection status. The later analysis used no new phenotypic data to find candidate immune exposures, relying instead on TCR beta sequences and their occurrence across donors. Alongside the repertoire data, information on donor age, sex, ethnicity and CMV serostatus was compiled. Of the 300 to 500 genotyped donors, roughly 80% were placed in the genetic ancestry cluster associated with self-reported Caucasian donors. Beyond this particular receptor, the publication reports: In a later genetic analysis, a missense DCLRE1C variant was associated with V-gene and J-gene trimming of TCR beta chains, and the association was replicated in an independent cohort. The classifier was reported to diagnose cytomegalovirus status with high specificity and sensitivity in both the original and validation cohorts. Broadly in line with IMGT annotations, most TCR beta V segments showed up in productive rearrangements about 87% or about 30% of the time in an earlier analysis of a few hundred of the donors. In the study, approximately 150 TCR beta chains were listed as associated with cytomegalovirus. Compared with equally common non-associated chains, HLA-associated TCR beta chains in a later analysis were more clonally expanded and had lower generation probabilities. Correlated functional status among segregating V segments might reflect linkage disequilibrium, but an unknown experimental factor could not be ruled out. For the cohort, immune exposure information was limited to CMV serostatus. Some IMGT-functional V segments, including TRBV6-2 and TRBV6-3, could not be distinguished by the 87-base-pair reads and were therefore excluded. In vitro tests confirmed that a few of the cytomegalovirus-associated TCR beta chains recognize cytomegalovirus antigens. Assigning TCR associations to individual alleles was difficult when HLA alleles, especially DR and DQ, strongly co-occurred. Most CMV-associated TCR beta chains appeared to be HLA-restricted in a later analysis, and the HLA associations seemed to be driven largely by CMV exposure. According to a later genetic analysis, donors in an Asian-associated ancestry cluster had fewer N-insertions in productive TCRs than the approximately 630-donor mean. A later analysis reported that several top co-occurrence clusters appeared linked to parvovirus B19, influenza, CMV and Epstein-Barr virus. This cohort had only TCR beta chains sequenced, and the lack of alpha or paired-chain data limited which features could be detected. The authors suggested that the approach could potentially be generalized to other disease states and immunological phenotypes. A cluster of highly shared sequence variants was judged likely to be a technical artifact of the sequencing pipeline. Specific HLA alleles were associated with 16,951 TCR beta sequences at a false discovery rate of 0.05 in a later analysis. A further reported finding was that TCR beta sequences accurately predicted the HLA-A and HLA-B alleles for most subjects in the first cohort. Because HLA typing was missing for some donors at each locus, association tests included only the typed subset. Because counts were too low, 15 to 20 rarely observed V segments, including chromosome 9 orphons, were left out of the earlier analysis of 500 to 650 of the donors. Roughly uniform sequencing depth across donors was assumed in presence/absence analyses, although this assumption may not hold. A later analysis found that TCR association rates varied across HLA loci, with DRB1 alleles showing the most associated TCRs and HLA-C alleles the fewest. Across donors, most TCR sequences were observed very rarely, whereas some public TCRs were present in many individuals.

On this clone: Its cognate antigen has yet to be identified. One base away there is no much larger clone; base qualities are not given.

The cohort was made up of 500 to 850 healthy bone marrow donors. Cohort members were all nominally healthy when sampled, although unrecorded immune exposures were likely present. The donor tested CMV seronegative, placing the donor among the 300 to 400 seronegative members of the cohort. A peripheral blood sample was collected from each donor, and TCR beta sequencing was performed on peripheral blood mononuclear cells. The Qiagen DNeasy Blood Extraction Kit was used to extract genomic DNA from the blood cell samples. The CDR3 holds 14 amino acids from the cysteine to the phenylalanine. Kept here is only the CDR3 DNA, which spans 42 bases and is read in frame from base 1. V and J are truncated by 2 bases and 0 bases respectively, leaving an intervening sequence of 8 bases. From the germline V gene, CDR1 is SGHDT and CDR2 is YYEEEE. The library was built by means of the immunoSEQ multiplex PCR assay. For the multiplex PCR, a mixture combining 60 forward primers for TCR Vbeta segments and 13 reverse primers for TCR Jbeta segments was used. A multiplex PCR assay on genomic DNA amplified the CDR3 region of rearranged TCR beta genes. On the Illumina HiSeq System, the amplified TCR beta libraries were sequenced as 87-base-pair reads. Processing in the source paper ran as follows. In a later analysis, tens of millions of unique TCR beta chains were counted across the approximately 640 repertoires, and some 10 million of these chains were shared by at least two donors. To remove PCR and sequencing errors, raw reads were error-corrected and collapsed into unique sequences using a nearest-neighbor algorithm that merged closely related sequences. V, D and J gene segments were assigned by aligning CDR3 sequences to IMGT reference sequences. Each retained sequence needed at least a six-nucleotide match to both a V gene segment and a J gene segment. Rearrangements were classified as productive when the CDR3 lacked stop codons and remained in frame with V and J, and all other rearrangements were classified as non-productive. Following IMGT convention, CDR3 was defined as the stretch from the second conserved V-encoded cysteine to the conserved J-encoded phenylalanine. The earlier analysis of about 590 of the donors excluded sequences that lacked an unambiguous match to a single V gene segment. In an earlier analysis of 587 of the donors, V segments were called functional above 56.7% productive rearrangements and were called segregating when the between-donor standard deviation exceeded 5%. To diagnose cytomegalovirus status from the catalog of TCR beta chain sequences, a statistical classification framework was built. A later analysis assigned V and J genes by comparing TCR nucleotide sequences with IMGT/GENE-DB human TR gene sequences. A later analysis assigned CDR3 sequences and most-parsimonious VDJ recombination scenarios with the TCRdist pipeline. A later analysis defined each TCR beta chain by its CDR3 amino acid sequence plus V-gene family, and excluded reads lacking a unique V-gene family. A later analysis removed 592 highly shared, low-generation-probability nucleotide sequences to deal with suspected cross-contamination and a sequencing artifact. A later analysis calculated a clonal expansion index for each public chain from normalized within-repertoire ranks of inferred template counts. Generation probabilities in a later analysis came from a VDJ recombination model fitted to out-of-frame rearrangements, and those results were checked against IGoR. In a later analysis, TCR-TCR, TCR-HLA and TCR-CMV co-occurrence was scored with hypergeometric tests, and a repertoire-size bias correction was applied to TCR pairs. In a later analysis, false discovery rates were estimated by permuting HLA or CMV assignments 20 times. In a later analysis, co-occurring TCRs were grouped using DBSCAN, and TCRdist sequence similarity was added for clustering within HLA-allele-positive subsets. Co-occurrence clustering excluded repertoires with fewer than 30,000 or more than 120,000 public chains, plus five with anomalous nucleotide sharing. Not all clones reach the TCRdb copy of this immuneACCESS table, which keeps in-frame sequences only. Checked studies attribute under half of the gap to unresolved V genes and leave the rest unexplained. V and J calls and clone size are given by that table; D and trimming were obtained from the DNA. The sample table contains some 67,000 clones; only one count was recorded for more than 80% of them. The ten largest account for around 2.9% of the sample.

The material sequenced was PBMCs. This receptor was identified in a woman between 25 and 40 years old in good health and CMV-seronegative. The chain joins TRBV5-6 to TRBJ1-1; TRBD1 is a possible D gene, resting on 5 matching bases. CDR3 loop: CASSLGVVNTEAFF. In nucleotides, the sequence is TGTGCCAGCAGCTTAGGGGTGGTGAACACTGAAGCTTTCTTT.